Sequencing of this T cell receptor beta chain was carried out in a study of shared clonotypes between healthy human individuals. On this clone itself: Its antigen is unknown. An end of the junction differs from the germline gene, which may be a read error. Other DNA variants within this sample encode the same CDR3.

The CDR3 loop spans 16 amino acids. The germline V gene has CDR1 SEHNR and CDR2 FQNEAQ (reference sequence). Profiled with immunoSEQ multiplex PCR; TCRdb holds only in-frame clones, not every one. The sample comprises around 990,000 clones, around three quarters of which are singletons, and approximately 0.9% rests with the top ten. Whole-study findings and limits: Naive CD4 clonotypes were shared across a few donors at 4.5% to 6%. Non-shared clonotypes displayed generation probabilities falling below those of clonotypes present in all four donors.

The specimen was memory CD4+ T cells from PBMCs. Sample subset: CD45RA-negative fraction. This chain links TRBV7-9 with TRBJ2-3; TRBD2 matches 13 bases. The sequence was collected from a man aged 18 to 29 in good health. Some clones in this sample may be carry-over from other donors' samples. The CDR3 loop reads CASSRGLAGGTDTQYF. Written as DNA, the CDR3 is TGCGCCAGCAGCCGAGGACTAGCGGGAGGCACAGATACGCAGTATTTT.